The sequence of this TCR beta chain was determined in a study of blood T cell repertoires in COVID-19 (dated by TCRdb to 2018 to 2021). Regarding the study in general: Samples from collaborators originated in the United States, Italy and Spain and spanned both the acute and convalescent phases of COVID-19. A de-identified subject ID, COVID-19 status, age in years and sex were almost always included in the sample metadata. Subjects who had been exposed to COVID-19, were actively infected with it, or had recovered from it provided the deeply sampled blood TCRbeta repertoires that made up the dataset. The samples were drawn from the first 160 participants of the ongoing ImmuneRACE study and from 950 to 1,500 subjects provided by 6 global collaborators. The repertoires were released in a freely available public database meant as a resource for research on the immune response to SARS-CoV-2. HLA class I and class II types, where available, came from metadata supplied by the sample provider rather than from assay-based typing. The material from the prospective study consisted of cDNA or gDNA derived from T cells, B-cell-depleted T cells, or PBMCs. Here is what the overall study found, with its caveats: How much clinical and demographic metadata was included differed by source and by participant, and the metadata was provided uncurated.

Concerning this clone: The antigen this receptor binds is unknown. Base qualities are not provided; no much larger clone lies one nucleotide away.

Samples from volunteer blood donors who had recovered from COVID-19 were contributed by a second Seattle source. Each collaborating institution followed its own protocols to collect whole blood in K2EDTA tubes. Collaborator samples were shipped for TCRbeta analysis as frozen whole blood, isolated PBMCs, or DNA extracted from either sample type. Unmatched junction bases come to 2, with V trimmed by 6 bases and J by 8 bases. In the germline V gene, CDR1 corresponds to MNHEY and CDR2 to SVGAGI. The CDR3 spans 13 residues, from the cysteine through the phenylalanine. The CDR3 DNA has 39 bases and is translated from base 1. TCRbeta CDR3 regions were amplified from genomic DNA using the immunoSEQ Assay, a bias-controlled multiplex PCR. The study's own analysis went as follows. Nucleated cell counts per sample were estimated from amplification of reference gene primers within the assay. To quantify the absolute abundance of each unique TCRbeta CDR3 rearrangement, sequence reads were collapsed and filtered. For each sample, productive Simpson clonality was calculated as the square root of Simpson's diversity index over productive rearrangements. TCRdb re-hosts the immuneACCESS table, in-frame sequences only. Its copies lack some clones; in the studies checked, an unresolved V gene accounts for under half of them, and the cause for the rest is not known. D and trimming come from the DNA, and the V and J calls and clone size come from that table. This sample comprises roughly 240,000 clones, less than 90% of them detected only once. The leading ten clones occupy about 4.5% of the sample.

What was sequenced was peripheral blood. This clonotype was obtained from a man in his 60s who had recovered from COVID-19. The sequence is built from TRBV6-5 and TRBJ1-6, with 9 bases matching TRBD1. The base sequence is TGTGCCAGCAGCGGACAGGGGTATTCACCCCTCCACTTT. The encoded protein is CASSGQGYSPLHF.